This T cell receptor beta chain comes out of a study of blood T cell repertoires in COVID-19. Clones were sequenced by immunoSEQ multiplex PCR, and TCRdb holds only the in-frame ones, with some missing. The table shows about 190,000 clones, with around four fifths occurring only once. This clone has a handful of counts. The sequencing input was peripheral blood. This clonotype originated in a woman aged 40 to 55 with acute or convalescent COVID-19.

As DNA, the CDR3 is TGTGCCAGCAGCGGGGAGAGGGAGGGCACTGAAGCTTTCTTT. As protein: CASSGEREGTEAFF. J is TRBJ1-1 and V is TRBV5-8; D gene ambiguous. The germline gives CDR1 SGHTS, CDR2 YDEGEE. The CDR3 is 14 residues long. The V end lost 4 bases, the J end lost 4 bases, and 14 bases lay between the germline ends.